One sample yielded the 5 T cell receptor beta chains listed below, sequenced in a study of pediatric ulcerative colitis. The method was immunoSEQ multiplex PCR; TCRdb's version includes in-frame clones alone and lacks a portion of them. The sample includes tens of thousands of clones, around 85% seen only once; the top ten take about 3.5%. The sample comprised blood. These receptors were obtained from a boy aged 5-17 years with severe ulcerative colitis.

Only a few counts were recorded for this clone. The CDR3, as DNA: TGTGCCAGCAGCTGGGGAGGTATCACAGATACGCAGTATTTT. It yields the protein CASSWGGITDTQYF. The chain links TRBV5-6 to TRBJ2-3, with D possibly matching TRBD2 (6 bases). CDR1 and CDR2 (germline): SGHDT, YYEEEE. With 3 bases removed from V and 2 bases from J, the gap between germline ends came to 10 bases. The CDR3 sequence is 14 residues long.

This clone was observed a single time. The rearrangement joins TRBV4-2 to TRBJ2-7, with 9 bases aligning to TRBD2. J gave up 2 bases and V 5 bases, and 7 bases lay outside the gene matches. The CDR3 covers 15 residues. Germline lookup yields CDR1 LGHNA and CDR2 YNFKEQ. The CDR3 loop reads CASSFEAGGPYEQYF. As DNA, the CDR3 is TGTGCCAGCAGCTTCGAAGCGGGAGGCCCCTACGAGCAGTACTTC.

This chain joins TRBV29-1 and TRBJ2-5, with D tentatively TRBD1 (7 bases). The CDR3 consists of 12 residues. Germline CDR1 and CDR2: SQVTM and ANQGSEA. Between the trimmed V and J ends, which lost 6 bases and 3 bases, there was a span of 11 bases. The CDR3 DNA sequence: TGCAGCGTGGGGGGACAGAAAGAGACCCAGTACTTC. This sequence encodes CSVGGQKETQYF.

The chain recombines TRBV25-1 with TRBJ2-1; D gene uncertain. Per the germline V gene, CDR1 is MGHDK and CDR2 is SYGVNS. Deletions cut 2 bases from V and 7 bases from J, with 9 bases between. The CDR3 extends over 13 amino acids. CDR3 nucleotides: TGTGCCAGCAGTGAAGGGTTGGGAAATGAGCAGTTCTTC. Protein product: CASSEGLGNEQFF.

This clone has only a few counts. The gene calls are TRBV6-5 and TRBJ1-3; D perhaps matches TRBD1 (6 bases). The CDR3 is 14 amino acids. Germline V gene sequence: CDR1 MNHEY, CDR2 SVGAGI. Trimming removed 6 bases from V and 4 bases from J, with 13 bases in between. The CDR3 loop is CASRLQGSGNTIYF. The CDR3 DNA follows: TGTGCCAGCAGATTACAGGGCTCAGGAAACACCATATATTTT.